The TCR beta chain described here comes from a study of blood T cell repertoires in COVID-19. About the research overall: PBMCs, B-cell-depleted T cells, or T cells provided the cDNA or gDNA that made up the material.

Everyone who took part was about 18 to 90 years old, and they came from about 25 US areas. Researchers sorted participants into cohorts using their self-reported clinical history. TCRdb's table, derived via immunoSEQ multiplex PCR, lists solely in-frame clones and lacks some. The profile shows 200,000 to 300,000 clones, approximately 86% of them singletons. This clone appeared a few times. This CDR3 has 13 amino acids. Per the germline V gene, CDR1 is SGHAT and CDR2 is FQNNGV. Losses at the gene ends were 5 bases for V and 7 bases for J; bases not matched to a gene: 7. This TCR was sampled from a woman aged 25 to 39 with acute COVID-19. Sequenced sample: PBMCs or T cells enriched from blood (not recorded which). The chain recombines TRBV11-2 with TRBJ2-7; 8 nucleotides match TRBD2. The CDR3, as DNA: TGTGCCAGCAGCCCGGGACTAGTGGTGGAGCAGTACTTC. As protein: CASSPGLVVEQYF.